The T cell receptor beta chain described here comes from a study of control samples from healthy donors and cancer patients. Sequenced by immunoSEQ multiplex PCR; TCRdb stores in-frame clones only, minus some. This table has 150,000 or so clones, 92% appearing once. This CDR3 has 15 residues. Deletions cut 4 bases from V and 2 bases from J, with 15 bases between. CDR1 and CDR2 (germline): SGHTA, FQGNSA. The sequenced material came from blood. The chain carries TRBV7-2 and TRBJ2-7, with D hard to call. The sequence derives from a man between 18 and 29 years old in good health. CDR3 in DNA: TGTGCCAGCAGCTCCGTACTACCTACCACCTACGAGCAGTACTTC. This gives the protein CASSSVLPTTYEQYF.